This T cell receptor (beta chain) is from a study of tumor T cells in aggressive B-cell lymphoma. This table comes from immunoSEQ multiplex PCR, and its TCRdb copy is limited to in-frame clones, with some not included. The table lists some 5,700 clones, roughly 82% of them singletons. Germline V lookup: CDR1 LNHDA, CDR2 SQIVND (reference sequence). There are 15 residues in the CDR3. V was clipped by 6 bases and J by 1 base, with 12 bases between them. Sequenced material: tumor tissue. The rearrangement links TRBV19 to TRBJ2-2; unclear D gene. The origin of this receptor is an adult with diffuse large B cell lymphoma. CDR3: CASRPFELNTGELFF. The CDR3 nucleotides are TGTGCCAGTAGACCGTTCGAGCTGAACACCGGGGAGCTGTTTTTT.